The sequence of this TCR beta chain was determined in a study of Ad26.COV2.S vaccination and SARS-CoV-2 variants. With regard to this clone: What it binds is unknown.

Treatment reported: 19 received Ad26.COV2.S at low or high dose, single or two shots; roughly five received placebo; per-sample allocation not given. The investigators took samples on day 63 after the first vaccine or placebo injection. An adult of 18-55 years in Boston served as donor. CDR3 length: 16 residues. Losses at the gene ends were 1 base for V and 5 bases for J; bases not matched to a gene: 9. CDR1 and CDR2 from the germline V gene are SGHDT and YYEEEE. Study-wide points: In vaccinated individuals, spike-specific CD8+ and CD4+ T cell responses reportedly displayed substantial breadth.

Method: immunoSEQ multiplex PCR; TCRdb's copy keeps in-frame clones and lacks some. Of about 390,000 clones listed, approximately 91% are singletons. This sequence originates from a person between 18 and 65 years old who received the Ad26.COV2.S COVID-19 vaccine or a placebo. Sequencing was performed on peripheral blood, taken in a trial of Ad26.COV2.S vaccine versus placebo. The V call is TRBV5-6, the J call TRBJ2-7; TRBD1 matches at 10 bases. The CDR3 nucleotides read TGTGCCAGCAGCTTGATCGACAGGGGGCTTTCGGACGAGCAGTACTTC. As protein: CASSLIDRGLSDEQYF.